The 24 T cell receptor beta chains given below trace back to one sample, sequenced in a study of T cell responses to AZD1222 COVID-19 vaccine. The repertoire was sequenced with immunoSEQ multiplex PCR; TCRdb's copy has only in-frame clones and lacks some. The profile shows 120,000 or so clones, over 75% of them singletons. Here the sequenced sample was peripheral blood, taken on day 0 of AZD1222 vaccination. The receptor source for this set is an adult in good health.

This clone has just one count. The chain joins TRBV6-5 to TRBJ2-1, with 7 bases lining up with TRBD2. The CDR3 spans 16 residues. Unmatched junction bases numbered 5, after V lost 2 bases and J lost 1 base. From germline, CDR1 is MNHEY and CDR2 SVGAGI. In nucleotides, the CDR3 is TGTGCCAGCAGTTACGGCGGGGGTGGGTCCTACAATGAGCAGTTCTTC. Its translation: CASSYGGGGSYNEQFF.

The CDR3 DNA follows: TGTGCCAGCTCACCTATACATGGGACTAGCGGCAATGAGCAGTTCTTC. Protein sequence: CASSPIHGTSGNEQFF. The V call is TRBV18, the J call TRBJ2-1, with TRBD2 matching 11 bases. The CDR3 covers 16 residues. The trim removed 3 bases at V and 6 bases at J, leaving 7 bases unmatched. Per the germline V gene, CDR1 is KGHSH and CDR2 is LQKENI.

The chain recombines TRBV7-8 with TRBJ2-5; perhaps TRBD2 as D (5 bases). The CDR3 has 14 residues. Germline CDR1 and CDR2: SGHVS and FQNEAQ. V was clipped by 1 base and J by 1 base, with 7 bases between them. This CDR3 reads CASSLVAIQETQYF. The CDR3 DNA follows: TGTGCCAGCAGCTTAGTAGCGATCCAAGAGACCCAGTACTTC.

CDR3 residues: CASSLSDRGKRGYTF. The CDR3 DNA sequence: TGTGCCAGCAGCTTGAGCGACAGGGGTAAGCGTGGCTACACCTTC. V usage is TRBV5-6 and J usage is TRBJ1-2, with TRBD1 matching over 8 bases. Trimming removed 1 base from V and 7 bases from J; junction bases left unmatched: 9. Germline V gives CDR1 SGHDT, CDR2 YYEEEE. CDR3 length: 15 residues.

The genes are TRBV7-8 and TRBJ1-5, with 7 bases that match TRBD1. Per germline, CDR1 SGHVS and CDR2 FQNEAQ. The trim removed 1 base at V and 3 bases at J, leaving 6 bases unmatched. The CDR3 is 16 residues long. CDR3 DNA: TGTGCCAGCAGCTTAGGGGGGACAGCCTTCAATCAGCCCCAGCATTTT. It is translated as CASSLGGTAFNQPQHF.

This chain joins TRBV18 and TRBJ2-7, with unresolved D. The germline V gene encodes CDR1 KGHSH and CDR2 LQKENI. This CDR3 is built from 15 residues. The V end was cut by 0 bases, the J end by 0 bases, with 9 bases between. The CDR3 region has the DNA TGTGCCAGCTCACCACCGAACTCCTACTCCTACGAGCAGTACTTC. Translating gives CASSPPNSYSYEQYF.

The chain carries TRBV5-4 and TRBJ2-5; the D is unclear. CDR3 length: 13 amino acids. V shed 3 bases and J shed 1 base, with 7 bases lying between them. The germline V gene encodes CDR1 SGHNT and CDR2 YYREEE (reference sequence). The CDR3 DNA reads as TGTGCCAGCAGCTGGGCAGGCCAAGAGACCCAGTACTTC. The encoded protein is CASSWAGQETQYF.

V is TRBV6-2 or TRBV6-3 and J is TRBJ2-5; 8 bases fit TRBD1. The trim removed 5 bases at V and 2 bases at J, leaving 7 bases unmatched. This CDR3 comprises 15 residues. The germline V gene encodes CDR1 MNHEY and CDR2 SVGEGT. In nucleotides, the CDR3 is TGTGCCAGCAGTCGCCCCGGGACAGGACAAGAGACCCAGTACTTC. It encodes CASSRPGTGQETQYF.

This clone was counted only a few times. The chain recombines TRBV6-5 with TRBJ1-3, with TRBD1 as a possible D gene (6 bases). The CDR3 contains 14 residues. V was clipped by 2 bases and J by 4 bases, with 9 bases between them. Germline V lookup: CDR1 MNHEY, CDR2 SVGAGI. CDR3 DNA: TGTGCCAGCAGTTACAGGACAGACGGAAACACCATATATTTT. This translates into CASSYRTDGNTIYF.

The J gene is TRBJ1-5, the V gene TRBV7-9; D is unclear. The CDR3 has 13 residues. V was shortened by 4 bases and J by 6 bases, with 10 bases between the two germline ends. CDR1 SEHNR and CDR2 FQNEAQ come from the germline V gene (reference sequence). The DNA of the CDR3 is TGTGCCAGCAGCTCCCAATTGGGTCAGCCCCAGCATTTT. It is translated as CASSSQLGQPQHF.

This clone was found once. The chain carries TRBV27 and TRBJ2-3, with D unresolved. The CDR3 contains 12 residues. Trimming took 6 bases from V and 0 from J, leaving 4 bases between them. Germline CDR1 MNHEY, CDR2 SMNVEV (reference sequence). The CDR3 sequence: CASRGSTDTQYF. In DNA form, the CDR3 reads TGTGCCAGCAGGGGCAGCACAGATACGCAGTATTTT.

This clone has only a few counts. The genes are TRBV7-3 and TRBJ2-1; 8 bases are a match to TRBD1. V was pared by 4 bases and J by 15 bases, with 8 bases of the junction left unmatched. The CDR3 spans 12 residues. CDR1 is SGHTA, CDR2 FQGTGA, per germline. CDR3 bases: TGTGCCAGCAGCTCGTCCGGGACAGGTAGGTTCTTC. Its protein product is CASSSSGTGRFF. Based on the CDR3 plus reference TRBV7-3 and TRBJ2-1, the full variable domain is GAGVSQTPSNKVTEKGKYVELRCDPISGHTALYWYRQSLGQGPEFLIYFQGTGAADDSGLPNDRFFAVRPEGSVSTLKIQRTERGDSAVYLCASSSSGTGRFFGPGTRLTVL.

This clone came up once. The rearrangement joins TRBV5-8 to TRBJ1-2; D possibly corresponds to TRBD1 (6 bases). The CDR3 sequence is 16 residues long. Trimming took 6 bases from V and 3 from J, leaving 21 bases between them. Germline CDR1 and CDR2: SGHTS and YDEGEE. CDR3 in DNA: TGTGCCAGCATCCCGGAAACAGGGCTCAAGGACTATGGCTACACCTTC. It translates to CASIPETGLKDYGYTF.

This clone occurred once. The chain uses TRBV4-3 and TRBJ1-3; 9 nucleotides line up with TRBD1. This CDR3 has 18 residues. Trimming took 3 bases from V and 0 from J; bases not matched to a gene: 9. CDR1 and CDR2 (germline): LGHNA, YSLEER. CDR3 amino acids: CASSHAWGTGTSGNTIYF. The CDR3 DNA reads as TGCGCCAGCAGCCATGCCTGGGGGACAGGGACCTCTGGAAACACCATATATTTT.

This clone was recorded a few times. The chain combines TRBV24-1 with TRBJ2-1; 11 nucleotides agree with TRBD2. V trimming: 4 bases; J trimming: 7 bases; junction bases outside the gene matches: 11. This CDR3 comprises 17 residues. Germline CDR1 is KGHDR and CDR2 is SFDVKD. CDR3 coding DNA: TGTGCCACCAGTGACGATATAGCGGGAGGGCCGTGGAATGAGCAGTTCTTC. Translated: CATSDDIAGGPWNEQFF.

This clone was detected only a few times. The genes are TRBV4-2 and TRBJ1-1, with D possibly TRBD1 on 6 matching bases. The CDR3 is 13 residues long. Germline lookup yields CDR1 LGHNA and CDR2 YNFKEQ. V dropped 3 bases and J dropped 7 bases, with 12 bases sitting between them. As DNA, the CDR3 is TGTGCCAGCAGCCACCCCAGGACAGTTGAAGCTTTCTTT. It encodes CASSHPRTVEAFF.

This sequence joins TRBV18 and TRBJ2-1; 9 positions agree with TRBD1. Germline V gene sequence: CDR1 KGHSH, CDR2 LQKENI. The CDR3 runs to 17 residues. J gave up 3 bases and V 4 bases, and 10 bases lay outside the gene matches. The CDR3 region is CASSQPPGTGRYNEQFF. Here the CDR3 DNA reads TGTGCCAGCTCACAGCCCCCCGGGACAGGGCGCTACAATGAGCAGTTCTTC.

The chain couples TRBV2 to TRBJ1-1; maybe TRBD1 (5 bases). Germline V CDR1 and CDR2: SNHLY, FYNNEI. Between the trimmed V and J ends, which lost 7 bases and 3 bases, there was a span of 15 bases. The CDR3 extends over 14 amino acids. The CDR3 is CASKTGVPDTEAFF. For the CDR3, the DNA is TGTGCCAGCAAAACGGGGGTACCGGACACTGAAGCTTTCTTT.

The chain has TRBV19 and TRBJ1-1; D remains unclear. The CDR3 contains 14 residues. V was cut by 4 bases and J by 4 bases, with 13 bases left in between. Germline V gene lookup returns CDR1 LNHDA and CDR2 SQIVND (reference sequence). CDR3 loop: CASSSVPGSTEAFF. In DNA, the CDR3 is TGTGCCAGTAGTAGTGTCCCGGGGAGCACTGAAGCTTTCTTT.

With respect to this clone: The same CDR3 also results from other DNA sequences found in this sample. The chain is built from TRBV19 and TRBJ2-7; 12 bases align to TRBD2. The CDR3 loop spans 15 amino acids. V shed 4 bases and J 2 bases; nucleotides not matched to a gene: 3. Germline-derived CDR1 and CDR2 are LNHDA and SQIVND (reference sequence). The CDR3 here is CASSTGLAGPYEQYF. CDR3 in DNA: TGTGCCAGTAGTACTGGACTAGCGGGGCCCTACGAGCAGTACTTC.

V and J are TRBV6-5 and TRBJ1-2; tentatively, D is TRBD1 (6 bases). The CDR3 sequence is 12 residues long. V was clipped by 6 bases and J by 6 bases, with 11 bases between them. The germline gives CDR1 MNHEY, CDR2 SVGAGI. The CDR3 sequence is CASRPGADGYTF. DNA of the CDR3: TGTGCCAGCAGACCAGGGGCGGATGGCTACACCTTC.

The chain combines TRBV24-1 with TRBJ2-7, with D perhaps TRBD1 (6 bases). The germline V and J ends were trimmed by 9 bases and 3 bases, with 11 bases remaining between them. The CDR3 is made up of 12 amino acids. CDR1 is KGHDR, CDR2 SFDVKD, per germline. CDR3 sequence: CATAGQSYEQYF. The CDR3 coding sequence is TGTGCCACCGCTGGACAGAGCTACGAGCAGTACTTC.

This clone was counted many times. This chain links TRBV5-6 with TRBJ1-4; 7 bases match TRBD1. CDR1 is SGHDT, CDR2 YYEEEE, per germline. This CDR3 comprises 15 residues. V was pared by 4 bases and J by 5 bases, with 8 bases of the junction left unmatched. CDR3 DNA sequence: TGTGCCAGCAGCCCCTGGGACAGACCGAATGAAAAACTGTTTTTT. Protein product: CASSPWDRPNEKLFF.

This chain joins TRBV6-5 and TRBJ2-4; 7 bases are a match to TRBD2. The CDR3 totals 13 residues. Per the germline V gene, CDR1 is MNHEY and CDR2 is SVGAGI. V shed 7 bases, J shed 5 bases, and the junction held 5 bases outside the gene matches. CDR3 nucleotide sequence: TGTGCCAGCATGGGGAGCGGGGAAAACATTCAGTACTTC. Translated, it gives CASMGSGENIQYF.